This TCR beta chain emerged from a study of blood T cell repertoires in COVID-19. At the level of the study: Samples of COVID-19 (acute and convalescent) were obtained from the United States, Italy and Spain. Nucleic acid was either cDNA or gDNA, and it came from T cells, B-cell-depleted T cells, or PBMCs.

Trimming at V came to 5 bases and at J to 4 bases, leaving 7 bases not matched to a gene. Germline V gene data show CDR1 as SNHLY and CDR2 as FYNNEI. The CDR3 totals 14 residues. As originally analysed: For nucleated cells, counts were estimated from reference gene primer amplification. TCRdb keeps only in-frame clones here, not all; method: immunoSEQ multiplex PCR. The DNA gave D and trimming, while V, J and clone size come from that table. This table has about 74,000 clones, around 78% appearing once. Sequenced material: peripheral blood. The gene calls are TRBV2 and TRBJ1-1, with 7 bases lining up with TRBD1. The sequence came from a human donor in a cohort sampled during active COVID-19. The chain's CDR3 is CASSIQGLGTEAFF. CDR3 in DNA: TGTGCCAGCAGTATACAGGGGTTGGGCACTGAAGCTTTCTTT.